This is a list of T cell receptor beta chains from one sample in a study of T cell responses to AZD1222 COVID-19 vaccine. Profiling relied on immunoSEQ multiplex PCR, and the TCRdb table lists in-frame clones only, not all of them. The table lists 200,000 or so clones, 94% of them singletons. The specimen comprised peripheral blood, sampled on day 0 of AZD1222 vaccination. The receptors stem from an adult in good health. CDR3s leave out the opening cysteine and the closing phenylalanine or tryptophan. The order of the fields is J gene, V gene, CDR3 protein.

TRBJ2-7,TRBV27,ASSPEFTGSGSIYEQY
TRBJ1-2,TRBV6-1,ASSDVRGDGYT
TRBJ2-3,TRBV5-4,ASSLAGVAHTDTQY
TRBJ1-2,TRBV27,ASSLSPETVPYGYT
TRBJ2-7,TRBV5-6,ASSLGGPNEQY
TRBJ2-6,TRBV27,ASSLQAGGSGANVLT
TRBJ2-2,TRBV11-1,ASSYIDTGELF
TRBJ1-2,TRBV15,ATSRDLIQGTSDGYT
TRBJ1-1,TRBV11-2,ASSLVRAREAF
TRBJ2-5,TRBV5-1,ASSPGQRGGETQY
TRBJ2-3,TRBV29-1,SFLTPGTDTQY
TRBJ1-5,TRBV7-2,ASRWGNQPQH
TRBJ2-7,TRBV3-1/TRBV3-2,ASSPAFGRSYEQY
TRBJ1-4,TRBV7-8,ASSLWGLGATNEKLF
TRBJ1-1,TRBV6-5,ASSYSRDSLNTEAF
TRBJ2-1,TRBV5-6,ASSQQLDRAYNEQF
TRBJ2-6,TRBV6-5,ASSYSWVSGANVLT
TRBJ1-6,TRBV5-1,ASSLVDSGSPLH
TRBJ1-2,TRBV5-6,ASSWDRENYGYT
TRBJ2-1,TRBV28,ASSPPEGGHSEQF
TRBJ1-2,TRBV7-6,ASSLSGEDNYGYT
TRBJ2-7,TRBV6-1,ASSEASETYEQY
TRBJ2-1,TRBV28,ASLGDNEQF